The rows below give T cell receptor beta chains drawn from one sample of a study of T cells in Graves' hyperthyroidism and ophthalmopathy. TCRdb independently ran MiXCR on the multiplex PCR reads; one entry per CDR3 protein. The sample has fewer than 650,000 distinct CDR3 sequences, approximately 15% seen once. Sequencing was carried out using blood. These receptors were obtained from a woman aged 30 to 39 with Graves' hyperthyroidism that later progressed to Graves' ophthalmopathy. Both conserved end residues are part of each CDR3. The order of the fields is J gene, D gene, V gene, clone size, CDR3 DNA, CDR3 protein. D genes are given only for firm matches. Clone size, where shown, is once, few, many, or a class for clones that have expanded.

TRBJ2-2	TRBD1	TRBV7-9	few	TGTGCCAGCAGCCCCAGGGGGTTCCTGTTTTTT	CASSPRGFLFF
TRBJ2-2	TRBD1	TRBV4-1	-	TGCGCCAGCAGCCAAGTCAGGGGGCGAACCGGGGAGCTGTTTTTT	CASSQVRGRTGELFF
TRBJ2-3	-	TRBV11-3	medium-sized	TGTGCCAGCAGCTTATCTCAGGGAATCACAGATACGCAGTATTTT	CASSLSQGITDTQYF
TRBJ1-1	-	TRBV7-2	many	TGTGCCAGCAGCTTCTACAATCAGGAGGGCGGAGCTTTCTTT	CASSFYNQEGGAFF
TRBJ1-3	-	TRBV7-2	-	TGTGCCAGCAGCTTATCTTCGGGACACTCTGGAAACACCATATATTTT	CASSLSSGHSGNTIYF
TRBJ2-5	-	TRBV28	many	TGTGCCAGCAGTCCGGCCAGGGTCCTGGGGTACCAAGAGACCCAGTACTTC	CASSPARVLGYQETQYF
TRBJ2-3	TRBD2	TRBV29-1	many	TGCAGCGTTGTTCCAGCGGGAGTGGATACGCAGTATTTT	CSVVPAGVDTQYF
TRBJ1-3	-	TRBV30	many	TGTGCCTGGAGGACCCCCGGAGGAAACACCATATATTTT	CAWRTPGGNTIYF
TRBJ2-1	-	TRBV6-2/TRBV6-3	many	TGTGCCAGCAGTGACTACGGAACAAGCTCCTACAATGAGCAGTTCTTC	CASSDYGTSSYNEQFF
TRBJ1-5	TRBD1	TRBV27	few	TGTGCCAGCAGTGGGACAGGGCCTTTTTATAGCAATCAGCCCCAGCATTTT	CASSGTGPFYSNQPQHF
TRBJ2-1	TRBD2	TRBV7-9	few	TGTGCCAGCAGCTCCGGACTAGCGGGGGGCAACAATGAGCAGTTCTTC	CASSSGLAGGNNEQFF
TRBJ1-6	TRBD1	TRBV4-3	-	TGCGCCAGCAGCCAAGGGACAGGGGCTTCACCCCTCCACTTT	CASSQGTGASPLHF
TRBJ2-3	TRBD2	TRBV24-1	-	TGTGCCACCAGCCAACGTGATAGGGAACTAGCGTCCCCTAGCACAGATACGCAGTATTTT	CATSQRDRELASPSTDTQYF
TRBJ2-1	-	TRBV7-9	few	TGTGCCAGCAGCTTAGCAGGGGATTGGGATGAGCAGTTCTTC	CASSLAGDWDEQFF
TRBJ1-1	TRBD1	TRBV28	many	TGTGCCAGCAGTTTATGGGGGGGGACAGGGGGCTGGACTGAAGCTTTCTTT	CASSLWGGTGGWTEAFF
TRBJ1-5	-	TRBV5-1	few	TGCGCCAGCAGCTTGGTAGGGGGGAAGGAGCCCCAGCATTTT	CASSLVGGKEPQHF
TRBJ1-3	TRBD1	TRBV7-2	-	TGTGCCAGCAGCTTGGCCGGACAGGGGAACGCCGGAAACACCATATATTTT	CASSLAGQGNAGNTIYF
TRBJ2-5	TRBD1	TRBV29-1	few	TGCAGCGTCACAGGGGAAGCAGAGACCCAGTACTTC	CSVTGEAETQYF
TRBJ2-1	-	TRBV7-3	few	TGTGCCAGCAGCCTCGGACCGGGCGGAAACAATGAGCAGTTCTTC	CASSLGPGGNNEQFF
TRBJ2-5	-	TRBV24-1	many	TGTGCCACCAGTGAACGGACAAACCAAGAGACCCAGTACTTC	CATSERTNQETQYF
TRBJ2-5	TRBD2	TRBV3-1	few	TGTGCCAGCAGCCGAACTAGCGGACCTATGGGAGAGACCCAGTACTTC	CASSRTSGPMGETQYF
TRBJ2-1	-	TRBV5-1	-	TGCGCCAGCAGCTCGTCGGGAGAAGGCATCCATGAGCAGTTCTTC	CASSSSGEGIHEQFF
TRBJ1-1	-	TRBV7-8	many	TGTGCCAGCAGCCCTTTACAGGGAACGGTTCACACTGAAGCTTTCTTT	CASSPLQGTVHTEAFF
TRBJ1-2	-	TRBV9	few	TGTGCCAGCAGCGACGGGGATGGGAACTATGGCTACACCTTC	CASSDGDGNYGYTF
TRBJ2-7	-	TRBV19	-	TGTGCCAGTAACGGCGGGCCTGTGGGGGGCGAGCAGTACTTC	CASNGGPVGGEQYF
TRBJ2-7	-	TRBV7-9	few	TGTGCCAGCAGCTTAGGGAACGGAGACGAGCAGTACTTC	CASSLGNGDEQYF
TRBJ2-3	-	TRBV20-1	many	TGCAGTGCTAGTGCTGCTAGCACAGATACGCAGTATTTT	CSASAASTDTQYF
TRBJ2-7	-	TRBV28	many	TGTGCCAGCAGCCCCTACTATGACGAGCAGTACTTC	CASSPYYDEQYF
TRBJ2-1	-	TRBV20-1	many	TGCAGTGCTAGAGACCGGAACTGGGTAAGACAATATGAGCAGTTCTTC	CSARDRNWVRQYEQFF
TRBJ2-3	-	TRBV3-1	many	TGTGCCAGCAGCCAGATGGAGGGCACAGATACGCAGTATTTT	CASSQMEGTDTQYF
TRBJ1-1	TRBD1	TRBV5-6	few	TGTGCCAGCACCTATTGGGACAGGGTGAACACTGAAGCTTTCTTT	CASTYWDRVNTEAFF
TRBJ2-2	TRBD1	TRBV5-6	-	TGTGCCAGCAGCTGGGACAGGGGAGCTCCGTCCGGGGAGCTGTTTTTT	CASSWDRGAPSGELFF
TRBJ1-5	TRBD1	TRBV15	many	TGTGCCACCAGACAGGGGGGTCAGCCCCAGCATTTT	CATRQGGQPQHF
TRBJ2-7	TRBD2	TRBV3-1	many	TGTGCCAGCAGCCGCCTAGCGGGAGGGGACGAGCAGTACTTC	CASSRLAGGDEQYF
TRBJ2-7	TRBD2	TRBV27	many	TGTGCCAGCAGCGATCCCGGGACTAGCGGGAGGGCGCCCTACGAGCAGTACTTC	CASSDPGTSGRAPYEQYF
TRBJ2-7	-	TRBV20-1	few	TGCAGTGCTAGAGTTCTTCGGCGCGGGATCTACGAGCAGTACTTC	CSARVLRRGIYEQYF
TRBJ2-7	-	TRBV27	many	TGTGCCAGCAGTCCCCTCGCCCGACAGAGTCAACACCTCAACGAGCAGTACTTC	CASSPLARQSQHLNEQYF